Described below is a single TCR beta chain sequence and its context. This entry is derived from a study of blood T cell repertoires in COVID-19. As for the study in general: There were acute and convalescent COVID-19 samples, and they came from the United States, Italy and Spain. T cells, B-cell-depleted T cells, or PBMCs provided the cDNA or gDNA that served as material.

Looked up from germline, CDR1 is LGHDT and CDR2 is YNNKEL (reference sequence). This CDR3 contains 14 residues. V was cut by 4 bases and J by 2 bases, with 11 bases left in between. Original methodology: Reference gene primers were amplified, and this amplification served to estimate nucleated cell counts. The table came from immunoSEQ multiplex PCR; TCRdb's copy has only in-frame clones and leaves some out. V, J and clone size derive from that table, while D and trimming were established from the DNA sequence. The table includes 70,000 or so clones, 85% to 90% detected once. This TCR came from a woman aged 80 or over with active COVID-19. What was sequenced was peripheral blood. The J gene is TRBJ1-2, the V gene TRBV3-1 (or the pseudogene TRBV3-2); D gene unclear. The CDR3 loop is CASSPAWRNYGYTF. For the CDR3, the DNA is TGTGCCAGCAGCCCCGCGTGGAGAAACTATGGCTACACCTTC.